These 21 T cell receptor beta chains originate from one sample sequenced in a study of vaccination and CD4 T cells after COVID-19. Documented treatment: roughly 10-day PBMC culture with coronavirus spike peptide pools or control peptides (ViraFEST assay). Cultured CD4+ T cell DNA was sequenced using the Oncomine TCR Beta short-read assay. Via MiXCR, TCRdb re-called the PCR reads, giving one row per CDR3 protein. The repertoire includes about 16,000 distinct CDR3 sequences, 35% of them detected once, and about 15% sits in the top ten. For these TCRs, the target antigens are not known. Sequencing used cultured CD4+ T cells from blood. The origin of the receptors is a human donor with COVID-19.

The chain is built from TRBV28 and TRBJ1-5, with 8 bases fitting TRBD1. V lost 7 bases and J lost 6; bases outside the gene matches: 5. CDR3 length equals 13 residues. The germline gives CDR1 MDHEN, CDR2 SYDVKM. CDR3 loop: CASTYTGGQPQHF. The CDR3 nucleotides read TGTGCCAGCACCTATACAGGGGGTCAGCCCCAGCATTTT.

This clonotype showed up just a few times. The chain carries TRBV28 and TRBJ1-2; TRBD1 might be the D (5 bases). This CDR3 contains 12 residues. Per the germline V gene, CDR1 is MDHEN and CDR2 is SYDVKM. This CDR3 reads CGGFHPNYGYTF. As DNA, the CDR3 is TGTGGGGGGTTTCATCCTAACTATGGCTACACCTTC.

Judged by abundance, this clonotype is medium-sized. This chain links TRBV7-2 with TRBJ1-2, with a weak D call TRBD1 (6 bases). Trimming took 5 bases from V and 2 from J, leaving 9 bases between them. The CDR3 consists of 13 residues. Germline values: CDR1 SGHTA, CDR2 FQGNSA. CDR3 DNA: TGTGCCAGCAGCCCTGACAGGAACTATGGCTACACCTTC. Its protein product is CASSPDRNYGYTF.

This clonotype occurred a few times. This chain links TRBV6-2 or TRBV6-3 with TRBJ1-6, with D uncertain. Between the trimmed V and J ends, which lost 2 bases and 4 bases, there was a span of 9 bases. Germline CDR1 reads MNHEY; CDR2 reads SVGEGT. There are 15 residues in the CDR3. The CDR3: CASSYGEVYNSPLHF. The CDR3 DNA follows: TGTGCCAGCAGTTACGGGGAGGTTTATAATTCACCCCTCCACTTT.

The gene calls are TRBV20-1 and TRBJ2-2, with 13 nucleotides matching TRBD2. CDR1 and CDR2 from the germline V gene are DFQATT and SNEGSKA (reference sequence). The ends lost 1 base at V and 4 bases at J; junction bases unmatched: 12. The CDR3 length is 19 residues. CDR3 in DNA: TGCAGTGCTAGAGCCGGGACTAGCGGGGAAAAAGATAGCACCGGGGAGCTGTTTTTT. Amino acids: CSARAGTSGEKDSTGELFF.

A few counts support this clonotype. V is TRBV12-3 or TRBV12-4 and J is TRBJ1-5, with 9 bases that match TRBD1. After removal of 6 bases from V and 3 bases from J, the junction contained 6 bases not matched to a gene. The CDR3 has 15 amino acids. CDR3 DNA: TGTGCCAGCAGCCGGGGGACAGGGTTCAATCAGCCCCAGCATTTT. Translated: CASSRGTGFNQPQHF.

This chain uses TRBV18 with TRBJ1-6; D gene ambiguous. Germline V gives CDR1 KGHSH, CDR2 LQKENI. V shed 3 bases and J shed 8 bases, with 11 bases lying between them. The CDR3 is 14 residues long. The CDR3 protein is CASSPRFLDSPLHF. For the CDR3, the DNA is TGTGCCAGCTCACCTAGGTTCCTCGATTCACCCCTCCACTTT.

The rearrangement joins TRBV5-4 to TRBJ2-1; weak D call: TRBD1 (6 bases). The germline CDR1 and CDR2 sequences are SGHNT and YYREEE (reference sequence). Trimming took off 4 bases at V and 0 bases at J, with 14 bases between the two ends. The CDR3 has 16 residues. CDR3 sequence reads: CASSDPGHSSYNEQFF. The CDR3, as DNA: TGTGCCAGCAGCGACCCGGGACATAGCTCCTACAATGAGCAGTTCTTC. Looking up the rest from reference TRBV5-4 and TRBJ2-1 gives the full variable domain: ETGVTQSPTHLIKTRGQQVTLRCSSQSGHNTVSWYQQALGQGPQFIFQYYREEENGRGNFPPRFSGLQFPNYSSELNVNALELDDSALYLCASSDPGHSSYNEQFFGPGTRLTVL.

The CDR3 protein is CSATDTVAKAFF. DNA for the CDR3: TGCAGTGCAACCGATACCGTGGCGAAGGCTTTCTTT. This chain links TRBV20-1 with TRBJ1-1, with D uncertain. V lost 6 bases to trimming and J lost 11 bases, with 19 bases between them. Germline lookup yields CDR1 DFQATT and CDR2 SNEGSKA (reference sequence). There are 12 residues in the CDR3.

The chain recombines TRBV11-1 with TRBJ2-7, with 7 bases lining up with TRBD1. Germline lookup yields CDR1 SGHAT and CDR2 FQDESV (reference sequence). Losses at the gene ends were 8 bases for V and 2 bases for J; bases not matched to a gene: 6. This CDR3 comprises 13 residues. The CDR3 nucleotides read TGTGCCAGCCAGGGGGACGGAGCCTACGAGCAGTACTTC. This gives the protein CASQGDGAYEQYF.

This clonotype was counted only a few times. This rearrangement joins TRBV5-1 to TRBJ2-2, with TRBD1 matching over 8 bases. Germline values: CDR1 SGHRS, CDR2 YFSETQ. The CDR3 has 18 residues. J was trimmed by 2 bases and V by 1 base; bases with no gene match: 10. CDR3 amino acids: CASSLWGPGQANTGELFF. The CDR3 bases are TGCGCCAGCAGCTTGTGGGGCCCGGGACAGGCCAACACCGGGGAGCTGTTTTTT.

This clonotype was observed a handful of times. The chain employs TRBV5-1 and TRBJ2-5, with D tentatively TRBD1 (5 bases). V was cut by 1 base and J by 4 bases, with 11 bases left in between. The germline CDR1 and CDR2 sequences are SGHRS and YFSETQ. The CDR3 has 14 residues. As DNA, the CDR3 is TGCGCCAGCAGCTTGCTGCCTAGGGGAGAGACCCAGTACTTC. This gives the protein CASSLLPRGETQYF.

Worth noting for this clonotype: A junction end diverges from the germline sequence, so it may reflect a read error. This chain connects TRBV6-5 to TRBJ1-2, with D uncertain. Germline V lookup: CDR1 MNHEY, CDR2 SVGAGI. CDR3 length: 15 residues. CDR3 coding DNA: TGTGTCAGCAGTTACTCGAGTGGCAGAGAGTATGGCTACACCTTC. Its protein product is CVSSYSSGREYGYTF.

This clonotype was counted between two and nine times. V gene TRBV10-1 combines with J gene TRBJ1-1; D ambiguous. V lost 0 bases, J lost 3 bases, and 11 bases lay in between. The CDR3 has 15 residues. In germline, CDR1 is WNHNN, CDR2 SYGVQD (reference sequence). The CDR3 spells CASSESWARDTEAFF. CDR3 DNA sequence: TGCGCCAGCAGTGAGTCTTGGGCGAGGGACACTGAAGCTTTCTTT.

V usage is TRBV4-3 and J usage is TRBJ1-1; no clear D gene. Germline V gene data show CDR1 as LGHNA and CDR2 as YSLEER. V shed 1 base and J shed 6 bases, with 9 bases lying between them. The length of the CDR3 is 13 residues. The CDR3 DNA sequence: TGCGCCAGCAGCCAAGTTTTGCAGTCTGAAGCTTTCTTT. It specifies CASSQVLQSEAFF.

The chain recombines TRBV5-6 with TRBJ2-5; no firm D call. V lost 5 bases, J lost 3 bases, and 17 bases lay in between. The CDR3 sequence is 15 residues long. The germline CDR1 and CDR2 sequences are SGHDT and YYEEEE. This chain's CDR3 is CASSLPSLGEETQYF. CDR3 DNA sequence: TGTGCCAGCAGTTTGCCGAGTTTGGGTGAAGAGACCCAGTACTTC.

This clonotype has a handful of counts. This chain's CDR3 is CATSTPDRGNTGELFF. The CDR3, as DNA: TGTGCCACCAGCACCCCGGACAGGGGGAACACCGGGGAGCTGTTTTTT. This rearrangement joins TRBV15 to TRBJ2-2; TRBD1 matches at 9 bases. There are 16 residues in the CDR3. V trimming: 4 bases; J trimming: 1 base; junction bases outside the gene matches: 4. The germline gives CDR1 LNHNV, CDR2 YYDKDF (reference sequence).

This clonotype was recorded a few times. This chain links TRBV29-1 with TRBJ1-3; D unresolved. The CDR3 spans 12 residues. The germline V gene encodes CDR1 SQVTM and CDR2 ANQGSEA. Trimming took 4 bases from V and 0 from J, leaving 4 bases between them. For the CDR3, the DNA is TGCAGCGTTGTCCGCTCTGGAAACACCATATATTTT. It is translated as CSVVRSGNTIYF.

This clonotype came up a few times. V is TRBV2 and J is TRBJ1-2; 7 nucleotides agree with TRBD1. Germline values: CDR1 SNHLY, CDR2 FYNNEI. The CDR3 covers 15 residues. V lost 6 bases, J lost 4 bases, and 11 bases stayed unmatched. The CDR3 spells CASRREGARGYGYTF. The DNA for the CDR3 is TGTGCCAGCAGGAGGGAGGGGGCAAGGGGCTATGGCTACACCTTC.

CDR3 coding DNA: TGTGCCAGTAGCCCGGGACAGGGAGTCTATGGCTACACCTTC. As protein: CASSPGQGVYGYTF. This chain joins TRBV19 and TRBJ1-2, with TRBD1 matching over 9 bases. This CDR3 comprises 14 residues. The V gene's germline CDR1 is LNHDA and CDR2 SQIVND (reference sequence). Trimming removed 6 bases from V and 4 bases from J; junction bases left unmatched: 6.

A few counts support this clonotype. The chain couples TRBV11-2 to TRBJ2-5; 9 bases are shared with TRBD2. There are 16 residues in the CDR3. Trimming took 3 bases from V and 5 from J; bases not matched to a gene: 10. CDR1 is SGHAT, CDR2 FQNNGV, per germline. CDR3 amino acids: CASSLGGGAPQETQYF. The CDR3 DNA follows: TGTGCCAGCAGCTTGGGCGGGGGGGCCCCTCAGGAGACCCAGTACTTC.